This TCR beta chain was captured by sequencing in a study of cytomegalovirus exposure and HLA in healthy donors. Study background: Samples from HLA-typed donors yielded approximately 80 million unique TCRs in an early data release. Study results and caveats: Prior analysis indicated that the majority of TCR beta V segments exhibited productivity approximately 87% or approximately 30% of the time. CMV serostatus was the sole immune exposure information available.

Note on this clone: The antigen is undetermined.

The CDR3 has 13 residues. The germline CDR1 and CDR2 sequences are SQVTM and ANQGSEA. The V end was cut by 1 base, the J end by 2 bases, with 7 bases between. At collection, donors were nominally healthy, but unrecorded immune exposures were probable. Use of 60 Vbeta and 13 Jbeta primers characterized the PCR. Using immunoSEQ multiplex PCR, the repertoire was profiled, and TCRdb retains in-frame clones only, with some absent. Of 150,000 to 180,000 clones in the sample, over 70% are singletons; the top ten hold around 2.3%. The chain recombines TRBV29-1 with TRBJ2-3; D might be TRBD1 (6 bases). This receptor was identified in a man aged 30 to 39 in good health and CMV-seronegative. Sequencing was done on a sample of PBMCs. CDR3 in amino acids: CSVEVGATDTQYF. The CDR3 DNA sequence: TGCAGCGTTGAAGTGGGGGCCACAGATACGCAGTATTTT.